This T cell receptor (beta chain) was sequenced in a study of cytomegalovirus exposure and HLA in healthy donors. Turning to the study itself: The same platform used for the approximately 670 first-cohort repertoires was also used for the 90 to 150 validation repertoires, as a later analysis reported.

Assay used: immunoSEQ multiplex PCR; TCRdb lists only in-frame clones, some missing. The data show fewer than 130,000 clones, with roughly nine tenths seen just once and 1.5% to 2% held by the top ten. This CDR3 is 16 amino acids long. V was shortened by 3 bases and J by 7 bases, with 19 bases between the two germline ends. The V gene's germline CDR1 is LGHNA and CDR2 YSLEER. This sequence originates from a woman aged 18-30 years in good health and CMV-seronegative. The chain links TRBV4-3 to TRBJ2-1; tentatively, D is TRBD2 (6 bases). The specimen was PBMCs. The CDR3 is CASSQRPGGFNNEQFF. The CDR3 DNA sequence: TGCGCCAGCAGCCAGAGACCCGGGGGTTTTAATAATGAGCAGTTCTTC.